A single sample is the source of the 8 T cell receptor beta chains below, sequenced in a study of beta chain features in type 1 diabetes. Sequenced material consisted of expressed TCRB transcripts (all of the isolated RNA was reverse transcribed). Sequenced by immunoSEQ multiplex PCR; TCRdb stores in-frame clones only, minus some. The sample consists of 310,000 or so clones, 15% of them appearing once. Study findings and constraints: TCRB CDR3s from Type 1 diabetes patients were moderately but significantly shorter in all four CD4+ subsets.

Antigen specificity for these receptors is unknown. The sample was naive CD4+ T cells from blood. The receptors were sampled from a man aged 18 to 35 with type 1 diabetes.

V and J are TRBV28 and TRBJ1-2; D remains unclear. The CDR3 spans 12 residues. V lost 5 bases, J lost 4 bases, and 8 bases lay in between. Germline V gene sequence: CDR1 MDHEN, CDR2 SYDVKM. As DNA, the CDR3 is TGTGCCAGCAGTACCGGGATCTATGGCTACACCTTC. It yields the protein CASSTGIYGYTF.

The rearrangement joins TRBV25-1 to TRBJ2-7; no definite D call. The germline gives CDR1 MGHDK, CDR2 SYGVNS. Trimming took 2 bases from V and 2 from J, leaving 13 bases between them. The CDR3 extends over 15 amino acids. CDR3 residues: CASSETVAGAYEQYF. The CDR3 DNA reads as TGTGCCAGCAGTGAAACAGTTGCAGGTGCCTACGAGCAGTACTTC.

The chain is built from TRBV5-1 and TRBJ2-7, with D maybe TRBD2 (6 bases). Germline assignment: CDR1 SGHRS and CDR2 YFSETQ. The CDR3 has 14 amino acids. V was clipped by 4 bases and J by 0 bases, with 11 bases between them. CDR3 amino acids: CASSMAEGSYEQYF. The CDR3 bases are TGCGCCAGCAGCATGGCGGAGGGCTCCTACGAGCAGTACTTC.

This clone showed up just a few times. The CDR3 sequence: CASSRDRGLNQPQHF. For the CDR3, the DNA is TGTGCCAGCAGCCGGGACAGGGGCCTAAATCAGCCCCAGCATTTT. This rearrangement joins TRBV5-4 to TRBJ1-5; 10 bases line up with TRBD1. Germline V gene data show CDR1 as SGHNT and CDR2 as YYREEE (reference sequence). The length of the CDR3 is 15 residues. V trimming: 4 bases; J trimming: 4 bases; junction bases outside the gene matches: 5.

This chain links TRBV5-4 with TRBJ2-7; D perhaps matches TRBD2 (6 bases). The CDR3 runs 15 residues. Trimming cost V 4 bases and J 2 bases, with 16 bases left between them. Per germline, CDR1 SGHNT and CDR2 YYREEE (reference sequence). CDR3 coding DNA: TGTGCCAGCAGCCCCGGGGGTGGGCGCCCCTACGAGCAGTACTTC. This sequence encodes CASSPGGGRPYEQYF.

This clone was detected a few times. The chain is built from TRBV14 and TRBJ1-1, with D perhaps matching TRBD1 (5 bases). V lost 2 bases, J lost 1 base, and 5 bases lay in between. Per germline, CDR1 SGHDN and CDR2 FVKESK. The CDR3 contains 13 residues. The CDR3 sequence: CASSQQGNTEAFF. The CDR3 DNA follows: TGTGCCAGCAGCCAACAGGGGAACACTGAAGCTTTCTTT.

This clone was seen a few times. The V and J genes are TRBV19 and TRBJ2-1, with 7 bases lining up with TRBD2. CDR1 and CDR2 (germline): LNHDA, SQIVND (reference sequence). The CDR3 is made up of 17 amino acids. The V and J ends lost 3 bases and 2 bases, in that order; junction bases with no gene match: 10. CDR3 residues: CASSILQSGGTYNEQFF. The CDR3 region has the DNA TGTGCCAGTAGTATTCTTCAGTCGGGGGGTACCTACAATGAGCAGTTCTTC.

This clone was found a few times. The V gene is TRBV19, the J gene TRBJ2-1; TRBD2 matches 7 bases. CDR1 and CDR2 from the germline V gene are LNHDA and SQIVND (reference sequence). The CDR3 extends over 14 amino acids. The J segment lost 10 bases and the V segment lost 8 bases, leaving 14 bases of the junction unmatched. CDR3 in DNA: TGTGCCAGTCGTCGTCTAGCGGATATGGACGAGCAGTTCTTC. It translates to CASRRLADMDEQFF.